Listed here are 12 T cell receptor beta chains from one sample, sequenced in a study of CD8+CD57+ T cells in acquired aplastic anemia. Researchers used genomic DNA as the template to profile TCR beta VDJ and CDR3. TCRdb itself ran the reads through MiXCR, one entry per CDR3 protein. The table lists about 270,000 distinct CDR3 sequences, roughly half of them singletons, with 7.5% to 9% in the top ten. The sequenced material came from sorted CD4+, CD8+, or CD8+CD57+ T cells (not recorded which) from PBMCs. Source of these receptors: a human donor with severe aplastic anemia or a healthy control (not recorded which).

The rearrangement links TRBV5-5 to TRBJ2-1; 7 bases match TRBD2. The CDR3 covers 16 residues. V dropped 3 bases and J dropped 3; count of bases not matched to a gene: 9. Germline V gene sequence: CDR1 SGHKS, CDR2 YYEKEE (reference sequence). The CDR3 here is CASSSFSGNSYNEQFF. CDR3 DNA: TGTGCCAGCAGCTCCTTCAGCGGGAATAGCTACAATGAGCAGTTCTTC.

Many counts were recorded for this clonotype. The J gene is TRBJ2-2, the V gene TRBV5-1, with TRBD2 matching 10 bases. Germline assignment: CDR1 SGHRS and CDR2 YFSETQ. The CDR3 is 16 amino acids. The junction had 10 bases not matched to a gene; V was cut back by 4 bases and J by 7 bases. The CDR3 sequence is CASSPPSGGLSGELFF. Written as DNA, the CDR3 is TGCGCCAGCAGCCCCCCTAGCGGGGGCCTGAGCGGGGAGCTGTTTTTT. Together with reference TRBV5-1 and TRBJ2-2, the CDR3 gives the full variable domain: KAGVTQTPRYLIKTRGQQVTLSCSPISGHRSVSWYQQTPGQGLQFLFEYFSETQRNKGNFPGRFSGRQFSNSRSEMNVSTLELGDSALYLCASSPPSGGLSGELFFGEGSRLTVL.

V usage is TRBV7-9 and J usage is TRBJ2-3, with 11 bases matching TRBD2. The CDR3 has 14 amino acids. The ends lost 5 bases at V and 6 bases at J; junction bases unmatched: 4. Germline CDR1 SEHNR, CDR2 FQNEAQ (reference sequence). This CDR3 reads CASSPGTSGDTQYF. In nucleotides, the CDR3 is TGTGCCAGCAGCCCCGGGACTAGCGGTGATACGCAGTATTTT.

Of note for this clonotype: The junction and the germline gene differ at one end; a read error may be behind it. In DNA, the CDR3 is TGTGCCAGCGGTGAGCTGCCGAACACTGAAGCTTTCTTT. It is translated as CASGELPNTEAFF. The rearrangement links TRBV2 to TRBJ1-1; D unclear. The CDR3 loop spans 13 amino acids. CDR1 is SNHLY and CDR2 is FYNNEI in the germline V gene.

The rearrangement links TRBV9 to TRBJ2-2, with 9 positions matching TRBD1. The V segment lost 3 bases and the J segment 5 bases; nucleotides outside the gene matches: 8. Germline V gives CDR1 SGDLS, CDR2 YYNGEE. The CDR3 spans 16 residues. The CDR3 spells CASSAPGQGHTGELFF. Here the CDR3 DNA reads TGTGCCAGCAGCGCCCCGGGACAGGGTCATACCGGGGAGCTGTTTTTT.

A few counts support this clonotype. The genes are TRBV25-1 and TRBJ2-1; D unresolved. The ends were cut back, 4 bases at V and 13 bases at J, with 11 bases in the middle. This CDR3 is 11 amino acids long. Germline V CDR1 and CDR2: MGHDK, SYGVNS. The CDR3 spells CASSASAYQFF. The CDR3 nucleotides are TGTGCCAGCAGTGCGTCAGCGTATCAGTTCTTC.

This clonotype came up many times. The V gene is TRBV5-4, the J gene TRBJ2-3, with D perhaps TRBD2 (6 bases). The CDR3 length is 16 residues. CDR1 and CDR2 (germline): SGHNT, YYREEE (reference sequence). The V end was cut by 0 bases, the J end by 1 base, with 12 bases between. CDR3 DNA sequence: TGTGCCAGCAGCTTGGTTGTAAGGGAGGGCACAGATACGCAGTATTTT. This codes for CASSLVVREGTDTQYF.

This clonotype was picked up many times. The chain links TRBV10-3 to TRBJ2-2, with 7 bases identical to TRBD2. V trimming: 6 bases; J trimming: 8 bases; junction bases outside the gene matches: 9. CDR1 ENHRY and CDR2 SYGVKD come from the germline V gene. The CDR3 runs 14 residues. CDR3 region: CAISPRLAIGELFF. The CDR3 nucleotides read TGTGCCATCAGCCCCCGACTAGCCATAGGGGAGCTGTTTTTT.

The chain combines TRBV19 with TRBJ2-7; TRBD2 is a possible D gene (5 bases). The CDR3 contains 15 residues. Trimming removed 3 bases at V and 3 bases at J, with 15 bases between. Germline V gene sequence: CDR1 LNHDA, CDR2 SQIVND (reference sequence). The CDR3: CASSIEGRELYEQYF. CDR3 in DNA: TGTGCCAGTAGTATCGAGGGCCGGGAACTCTACGAGCAGTACTTC. The complete variable domain, with remaining parts taken from reference TRBV19 and TRBJ2-7, reads DGGITQSPKYLFRKEGQNVTLSCEQNLNHDAMYWYRQDPGQGLRLIYYSQIVNDFQKGDIAEGYSVSREKKESFPLTVTSAQKNPTAFYLCASSIEGRELYEQYFGPGTRLTVT.

This clonotype was observed many times. The J gene is TRBJ2-3, the V gene TRBV18; D call uncertain. CDR3 length: 14 amino acids. Germline loops: CDR1 KGHSH, CDR2 LQKENI. V gave up 3 bases and J gave up 2 bases, with 9 bases separating them. The CDR3 DNA reads TGTGCCAGCTCACCGCAGTGGACCACAGATACGCAGTATTTT. Encoded protein: CASSPQWTTDTQYF.

In this sample, this clonotype turned up once. The DNA is omitted, as the CDR3 cannot be located on it reliably, and the CDR3 follows TCRdb's listing. The rearrangement joins TRBV29-1 to TRBJ2-5; TRBD2 is taken as the D call from the table, unchecked against the DNA. The CDR3 numbers 20 amino acids, ends counted. Germline V lookup: CDR1 SQVTM, CDR2 ANQGSEA. CDR3: CSAVYLCASSLDGRGETQYF.

This sequence joins TRBV20-1 and TRBJ2-3, with a possible D match to TRBD1 (6 bases). Trimming cost V 5 bases and J 5 bases, with 20 bases left between them. Germline V gives CDR1 DFQATT, CDR2 SNEGSKA (reference sequence). The CDR3 is 15 residues long. The DNA of the CDR3 is TGCAGTGCTGAGGCGGCAGGGGTTCTTATAGATACGCAGTATTTT. This translates into CSAEAAGVLIDTQYF.